These 2 T cell receptor beta chains share one sample of origin, sequenced in a study of blood T cell repertoires in COVID-19. Profiling relied on immunoSEQ multiplex PCR, and the TCRdb table lists in-frame clones only, not all of them. The sample shows under 95,000 clones, 75% to 90% of them seen only once. Specimen: peripheral blood. The source is an elderly woman with active or convalescent COVID-19.

The genes are TRBV6-9 and TRBJ1-6; D gene unclear. V was cut by 2 bases and J by 9 bases, with 14 bases left in between. The CDR3 runs to 15 residues. CDR1 and CDR2 from the germline V gene are MNHGY and SVAAGI. CDR3 nucleotides: TGTGCCAGCAGTTATGGGCAGCCGGCCTCTTCACCCCTCCACTTT. Its protein is CASSYGQPASSPLHF.

This CDR3 reads CASSLAGGPVNEQFF. CDR3 DNA sequence: TGTGCCAGCAGCTTAGCGGGGGGGCCCGTCAATGAGCAGTTCTTC. The V call is TRBV7-2, the J call TRBJ2-1; tentative D call: TRBD2 (7 bases). Germline values: CDR1 SGHTA, CDR2 FQGNSA. The CDR3 runs 15 residues. Trimming stripped 0 bases from V and 6 bases from J, with 12 bases between.